This entry describes one TCR beta chain. Its antigen is unknown. No base quality information exists; no much larger clone differs at one position. This entry belongs to a study of blood T cell repertoires in COVID-19 (TCRdb year 2020). With respect to the entire study: Collaborator samples came from the United States, Italy and Spain and covered acute and convalescent phases of COVID-19. The prospective study material was composed of cDNA or gDNA derived from T cells, B-cell-depleted T cells, or PBMCs. Deeply sampled blood TCRbeta repertoires from subjects exposed to, actively infected with, or recovered from COVID-19 were included in the dataset. The repertoires were released in a freely available public database intended as a resource for research on the immune response to SARS-CoV-2. The samples were drawn from the first 160 participants of the ongoing ImmuneRACE study and from more than 1,000 subjects provided by 6 global collaborators. Sample metadata almost always included a de-identified subject ID, COVID-19 status, age in years and sex. Where available, HLA class I and class II types were obtained from metadata supplied by the sample provider rather than from assay-based typing.

TCRbeta CDR3 regions were amplified from genomic DNA by means of the immunoSEQ Assay, a bias-controlled multiplex PCR. As for the original processing: Within the assay, amplification of reference gene primers was used to estimate how many nucleated cells each sample contained. Sequence reads were collapsed and filtered to measure the absolute abundance of every unique TCRbeta CDR3 rearrangement. Productive Simpson clonality was computed per sample as the square root of Simpson's diversity index over productive rearrangements. Entries here come from immuneACCESS through TCRdb and include only in-frame sequences with V and J called. Some clones fail to appear in such tables; in the studies checked, an unresolved V gene covers under half of the shortfall, and the cause of the remainder is unknown. V, J and clone size are those of that table, while D and trimming were read from the DNA. The sample yields a few hundred thousand clones; around nine tenths were counted once. 1% of the sample is in the top ten clones.

The paper as a whole reports these results and caveats: The amount of clinical and demographic metadata varied by source and participant and was provided uncurated.

Whole blood was collected in K2EDTA tubes by collaborating institutions according to the institutions' own protocols. For TCRbeta analysis, collaborators shipped samples as frozen whole blood, isolated PBMCs, or DNA extracted from either of those sample types. Sample: peripheral blood. This clonotype was obtained from a man aged 45-65 years with active or convalescent COVID-19.

In nucleotides, the sequence is TGTGCCAGCAGTTACTCGACAGGTCGGAGTTCACCCCTCCACTTT. This encodes CASSYSTGRSSPLHF. The V gene is TRBV6-5 and the J gene is TRBJ1-6; the D gene is possibly TRBD1, with 6 bases matching. Based on the germline V gene, the CDR1 and CDR2 sequences are MNHEY and SVGAGI. The CDR3 sequence holds 15 residues, the cysteine and phenylalanine included. Just CDR3 DNA is preserved here, 45 bases in frame from base 1. The trim is 0 bases for V and 9 bases for J, with a gap of 12 bases between the germline ends.